Listed here are 21 T cell receptor beta chains from one sample, sequenced in a study of cytomegalovirus exposure and HLA in healthy donors. The PCR contained 60 Vbeta and 13 Jbeta primers. Sequencing used immunoSEQ multiplex PCR; TCRdb keeps in-frame clones, though not all of them. This sample has over 75,000 clones; 84% occur once, and the top ten carry around 5.6%. Sequenced material: PBMCs. The receptors shown here come from a woman between 18 and 29 years old in good health and CMV-seropositive.

V and J are TRBV5-1 and TRBJ2-3, with 7 bases that match TRBD2. Trimming cost V 0 bases and J 6 bases; bases outside gene matches: 10. Germline V gives CDR1 SGHRS, CDR2 YFSETQ. This CDR3 spans 16 amino acids. CDR3 coding DNA: TGCGCCAGCAGCTTGGGAAGGAGTTCGGGAGGCGATACGCAGTATTTT. This gives the protein CASSLGRSSGGDTQYF.

V is TRBV27 and J is TRBJ1-1, with D unclear. CDR1 is MNHEY and CDR2 is SMNVEV in the germline V gene (reference sequence). The CDR3 sequence is 11 residues long. The ends were cut back, 6 bases at V and 3 bases at J, with 5 bases in the middle. CDR3 in DNA: TGTGCCAGCAGCTCTTACACTGAAGCTTTCTTT. Amino acids: CASSSYTEAFF.

J is TRBJ2-1 and V is TRBV27; 12 nucleotides align to TRBD2. The CDR3 contains 14 residues. CDR1 MNHEY and CDR2 SMNVEV come from the germline V gene (reference sequence). The J segment lost 12 bases and the V segment lost 5 bases, leaving 8 bases of the junction unmatched. This chain's CDR3 is CASSPGLAGYWQFF. For the CDR3, the DNA is TGTGCCAGCAGTCCGGGACTAGCGGGTTATTGGCAGTTCTTC.

The rearrangement links TRBV4-1 to TRBJ2-1, with TRBD2 as a possible D gene (5 bases). Germline V lookup: CDR1 MGHRA, CDR2 YSYEKL. V lost 4 bases to trimming and J lost 5 bases, with 15 bases between them. This CDR3 contains 15 residues. The CDR3: CASSRLLVSDNEQFF. CDR3 DNA: TGCGCCAGCAGCCGCTTACTAGTAAGCGACAATGAGCAGTTCTTC.

The V call is TRBV2, the J call TRBJ2-7, with D unresolved. This CDR3 is built from 13 residues. The germline gives CDR1 SNHLY, CDR2 FYNNEI. Between the trimmed V and J ends, which lost 6 bases and 3 bases, there was a span of 12 bases. CDR3 sequence reads: CASSQITGYEQYF. DNA of the CDR3: TGTGCCAGCAGCCAAATAACCGGCTACGAGCAGTACTTC.

The genes are TRBV9 and TRBJ2-1; TRBD2 might be the D (5 bases). The CDR3 has 16 residues. Germline V CDR1 and CDR2: SGDLS, YYNGEE. Trimming cost V 0 bases and J 4 bases, with 14 bases left between them. The CDR3 here is CASSVVSVGVYNEQFF. For the CDR3, the DNA is TGTGCCAGCAGCGTAGTGTCGGTCGGGGTGTACAATGAGCAGTTCTTC.

This chain connects TRBV10-3 to TRBJ2-1; a weak D match, TRBD1 (7 bases). Germline CDR1 ENHRY, CDR2 SYGVKD. V was trimmed by 1 base and J by 5 bases, leaving 15 bases between them. The CDR3 length is 16 residues. CDR3 sequence: CAISEWSVRGDNEQFF. Here the CDR3 DNA reads TGTGCCATCAGTGAGTGGTCAGTCAGGGGGGACAATGAGCAGTTCTTC.

This rearrangement joins TRBV18 to TRBJ1-1; perhaps TRBD1 as D (6 bases). Per the germline V gene, CDR1 is KGHSH and CDR2 is LQKENI. Trimming took off 3 bases at V and 7 bases at J, with 9 bases between the two ends. This CDR3 has 12 amino acids. Here the CDR3 DNA reads TGTGCCAGCTCACCTCAGACAGGTGAAGCTTTCTTT. Its protein product is CASSPQTGEAFF.

This sequence joins TRBV27 and TRBJ1-2, with TRBD1 matching over 8 bases. Per germline, CDR1 MNHEY and CDR2 SMNVEV (reference sequence). Germline trimming cut 8 bases from V and 8 bases from J; bases unmatched to any gene: 10. This CDR3 contains 13 residues. CDR3 in amino acids: CASGTGGVSGYTF. The CDR3 DNA follows: TGTGCCAGCGGGACAGGAGGGGTCAGCGGCTACACCTTC.

This chain uses TRBV2 with TRBJ2-1, with TRBD2 matching over 9 bases. The V segment lost 7 bases and the J segment 7 bases; nucleotides outside the gene matches: 5. In germline, CDR1 is SNHLY, CDR2 FYNNEI. The CDR3 length is 13 residues. The CDR3 reads CASIRLAANEQFF. The CDR3 DNA is TGTGCCAGCATCCGACTAGCGGCTAATGAGCAGTTCTTC.

This clone has a single count. The chain joins TRBV4-1 to TRBJ2-1, with D unclear. Germline loops: CDR1 MGHRA, CDR2 YSYEKL. Trimming pared 0 bases from V and 10 bases from J, leaving 19 bases between. This CDR3 spans 16 amino acids. The CDR3 region is CASSQEVGWATWEQFF. CDR3 bases: TGCGCCAGCAGCCAAGAAGTAGGTTGGGCAACTTGGGAGCAGTTCTTC.

This clone has just one count. The chain uses TRBV2 and TRBJ1-4; 7 nucleotides align to TRBD1. This CDR3 has 16 residues. The trim removed 5 bases at V and 0 bases at J, leaving 6 bases unmatched. CDR1 SNHLY and CDR2 FYNNEI come from the germline V gene. The CDR3 nucleotides are TGTGCCAGCAGTCGACAGGGATCTACAACTAATGAAAAACTGTTTTTT. Its translation: CASSRQGSTTNEKLFF.

This clone is a singleton in its sample. The chain couples TRBV4-1 to TRBJ2-1, with 10 nucleotides matching TRBD2. From germline, CDR1 is MGHRA and CDR2 YSYEKL. V trimming: 1 base; J trimming: 3 bases; junction bases outside the gene matches: 6. This CDR3 is 17 amino acids long. The CDR3 nucleotides are TGCGCCAGCAGCCAAGTGACGGGACTAGCGTTCTACAATGAGCAGTTCTTC. Protein: CASSQVTGLAFYNEQFF.

This clone was observed a single time. The chain uses TRBV25-1 and TRBJ2-6; 7 bases are shared with TRBD1. There are 17 residues in the CDR3. V lost 6 bases, J lost 0 bases, and 8 bases stayed unmatched. Germline V lookup: CDR1 MGHDK, CDR2 SYGVNS. The DNA of the CDR3 is TGTGCCAGCAGAAGAGGGACAGCCACCTCTGGGGCCAACGTCCTGACTTTC. Protein product: CASRRGTATSGANVLTF.

The chain joins TRBV7-6 to TRBJ2-1; TRBD1 might be the D (6 bases). In germline, CDR1 is SGHVS, CDR2 FNYEAQ. The CDR3 consists of 18 residues. Trimming cost V 1 base and J 7 bases, with 23 bases left between them. The CDR3 region has the DNA TGTGCCAGCAGCTTAGTGTGGAGAGAGGGGGTTTTTGGGAATGAGCAGTTCTTC. Its translation is CASSLVWREGVFGNEQFF. The full variable domain, with the rest looked up from reference TRBV7-6 and TRBJ2-1, is GAGVSQSPRYKVTKRGQDVALRCDPISGHVSLYWYRQALGQGPEFLTYFNYEAQQDKSGLPNDRFSAERPEGSISTLTIQRTEQRDSAMYRCASSLVWREGVFGNEQFFGPGTRLTVL.

The chain employs TRBV19 and TRBJ2-7; 8 nucleotides agree with TRBD2. Trimming removed 1 base from V and 3 bases from J; junction bases left unmatched: 2. Looked up from germline, CDR1 is LNHDA and CDR2 is SQIVND (reference sequence). There are 14 residues in the CDR3. CDR3 DNA sequence: TGTGCCAGTAGTATAGCCAGCGGGGGCTACGAGCAGTACTTC. Translating gives CASSIASGGYEQYF.

This sequence joins TRBV13 and TRBJ2-3; 11 bases fit TRBD2. CDR1 is PRHDT, CDR2 FYEKMQ, per germline (reference sequence). The CDR3 is 20 residues long. V trimming: 5 bases; J trimming: 1 base; junction bases outside the gene matches: 17. The CDR3 region has the DNA TGTGCCAGCAGCGTATACTTGACTAGCGGGGTGGACTTTGGCACAGATACGCAGTATTTT. Amino acid sequence: CASSVYLTSGVDFGTDTQYF.

The gene calls are TRBV4-2 and TRBJ1-1; 8 nucleotides match TRBD1. CDR1 is LGHNA and CDR2 is YNFKEQ in the germline V gene. V shed 2 bases, J shed 7 bases, and the junction held 9 bases outside the gene matches. The CDR3 is 15 amino acids. The CDR3 spells CASSQMTGVLVEAFF. The CDR3 DNA reads TGTGCCAGCAGCCAAATGACAGGGGTCCTTGTTGAAGCTTTCTTT.

The genes are TRBV14 and TRBJ1-2; D is uncertain. Germline loops: CDR1 SGHDN, CDR2 FVKESK. The CDR3 runs to 14 residues. Trimming pared 1 base from V and 2 bases from J, leaving 8 bases between. The DNA of the CDR3 is TGTGCCAGCAGCCAAGGGGCAGTCAACTATGGCTACACCTTC. Amino acid sequence: CASSQGAVNYGYTF.

V gene TRBV14 combines with J gene TRBJ1-1, with D possibly TRBD1 on 6 matching bases. This CDR3 is built from 16 residues. Looked up from germline, CDR1 is SGHDN and CDR2 is FVKESK. Trimming stripped 4 bases from V and 3 bases from J, with 18 bases between. CDR3 sequence reads: CASSRNRVAWDTEAFF. For the CDR3, the DNA is TGTGCCAGCAGCCGAAACAGGGTTGCTTGGGACACTGAAGCTTTCTTT.

The CDR3 protein is CASSPITGGIQPQHF. CDR3 DNA sequence: TGTGCCAGCAGTCCTATTACAGGTGGGATTCAGCCCCAGCATTTT. This chain joins TRBV6-1 and TRBJ1-5; perhaps TRBD1 as D (5 bases). The germline V gene has CDR1 MNHNS and CDR2 SASEGT. V lost 5 bases and J 6 bases, leaving 17 bases between the germline ends. The CDR3 is made up of 15 amino acids.